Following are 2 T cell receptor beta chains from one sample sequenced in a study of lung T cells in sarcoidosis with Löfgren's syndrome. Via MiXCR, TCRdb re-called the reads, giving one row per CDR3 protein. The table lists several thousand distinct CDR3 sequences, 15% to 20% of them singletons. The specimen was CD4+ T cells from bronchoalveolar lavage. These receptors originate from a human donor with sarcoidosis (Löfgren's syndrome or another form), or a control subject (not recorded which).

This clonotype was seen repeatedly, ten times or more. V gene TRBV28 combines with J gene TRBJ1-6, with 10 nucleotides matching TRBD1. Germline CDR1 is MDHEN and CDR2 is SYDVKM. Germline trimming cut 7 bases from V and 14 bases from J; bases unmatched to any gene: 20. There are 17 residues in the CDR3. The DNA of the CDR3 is TGTGCCAGCAAATTCTCCCACGGACAGGGGGGACTAAGGACCCTCCACTTT. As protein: CASKFSHGQGGLRTLHF.

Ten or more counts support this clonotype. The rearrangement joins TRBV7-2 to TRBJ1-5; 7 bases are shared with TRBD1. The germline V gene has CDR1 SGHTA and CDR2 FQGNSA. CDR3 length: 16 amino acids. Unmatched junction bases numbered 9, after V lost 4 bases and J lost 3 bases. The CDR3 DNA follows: TGTGCCAGCAGCTCAGGGCCGGGACAGTACAATCAGCCCCAGCATTTT. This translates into CASSSGPGQYNQPQHF.